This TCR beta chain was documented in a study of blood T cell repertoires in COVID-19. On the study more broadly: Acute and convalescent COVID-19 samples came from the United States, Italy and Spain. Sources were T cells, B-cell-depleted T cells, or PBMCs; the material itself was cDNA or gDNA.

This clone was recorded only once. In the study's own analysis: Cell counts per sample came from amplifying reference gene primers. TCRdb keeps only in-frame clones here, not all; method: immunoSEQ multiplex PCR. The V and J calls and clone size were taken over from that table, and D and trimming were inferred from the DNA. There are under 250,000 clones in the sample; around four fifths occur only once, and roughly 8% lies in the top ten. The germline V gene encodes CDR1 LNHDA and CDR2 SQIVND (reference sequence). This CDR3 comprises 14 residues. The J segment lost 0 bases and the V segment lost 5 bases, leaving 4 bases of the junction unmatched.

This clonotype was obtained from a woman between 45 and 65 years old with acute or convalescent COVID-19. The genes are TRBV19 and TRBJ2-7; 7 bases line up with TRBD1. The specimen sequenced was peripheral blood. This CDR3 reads CASSGAGGSYEQYF. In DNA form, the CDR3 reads TGTGCCAGTAGTGGGGCAGGGGGCTCCTACGAGCAGTACTTC.